The clone carrying this T cell receptor beta chain was counted between two and nine times. This sample was taken from a study of metastatic and nonmetastatic thyroid tumors. Thyroid surgery took place with no prior treatment in any patient. Through MiXCR, TCRdb re-clonotyped the PCR reads. The sample records roughly 10,000 clones, around 40% being singletons. Germline CDR1 and CDR2: MNHNS and SASEGT. The length of the CDR3 is 15 residues. V dropped 6 bases and J dropped 1; count of bases not matched to a gene: 6. The sample taken for sequencing was tumor tissue. V gene TRBV6-1 combines with J gene TRBJ2-3; TRBD2 aligns across 8 bases. The clonotype originates from a female donor with papillary thyroid cancer or a benign thyroid nodule (not recorded which). Some clones in this sample may be carry-over from other donors' samples. CDR3 loop: CASSQRGLGTDTQYF. The CDR3 DNA sequence: TGTGCCAGCAGCCAGCGGGGGCTCGGCACAGATACGCAGTATTTT.